This paragraph reports one T cell receptor (beta chain). It was by 5' RACE with UMI labels that the TRB cDNA libraries were prepared. With the 5' RACE reads reprocessed, TCRdb shows one record per CDR3 protein and no DNA. This sample contains tens of thousands of distinct CDR3 sequences. This entry belongs to a study of CXCR3-negative and CXCR3-positive naive CD8 T cells. This CDR3 has 13 residues. The TCR sequence derives from a human donor in good health. Some clones in this sample may be carry-over from other donors' samples. The chain joins TRBV12-3 or TRBV12-4 to TRBJ2-2; TCRdb returns TRBD1, unconfirmable since there is no DNA. Sequencing used memory CD8+ T cells from blood. CDR3 in amino acids: CASRQGATGELFF.